What follows are 30 T cell receptor beta chains derived from one specimen sequenced in a study of identical twins (dated by TCRdb to 2016 to 2017). Library creation used 5' RACE. Instrument on record: Illumina HiSeq 2000. TCRdb handled the public reads itself, with Q25 trimming in fastp and clone calling in MiXCR, and kept productive beta chains. A single entry per CDR3 protein holds the most common genes and DNA from its merged rows. The sample table contains hundreds of thousands of distinct CDR3 sequences; only one count was recorded for 7.5% of them. The ten top clones hold 1.5% to 2.5% of the sample. The same specimen was also included in a second study, on yellow fever vaccine responses in identical twins.

Material: memory (CD45RO+) T cells sorted from blood. Read against the paper, the sample's cell subset or site label means: CD45RO+ enriched T cells. These receptors were taken from a woman aged 18-29 years in good health.

The chain employs TRBV15 and TRBJ2-5; 9 bases are shared with TRBD1. The CDR3 runs 17 residues. V lost 0 bases to trimming and J lost 4 bases; unmatched junction nucleotides: 9. Germline assignment: CDR1 LNHNV and CDR2 YYDKDF (reference sequence). The CDR3 sequence is CATSRDPGQGFSETQYF. The CDR3, as DNA: TGTGCCACCAGCAGAGATCCGGGACAGGGCTTTTCAGAGACCCAGTACTTC.

This clonotype was detected only a few times. The chain uses TRBV20-1 and TRBJ2-7, with 12 positions matching TRBD2. CDR3 length equals 14 residues. Germline V gives CDR1 DFQATT, CDR2 SNEGSKA (reference sequence). V was pared by 4 bases and J by 2 bases, with 3 bases of the junction left unmatched. CDR3 DNA sequence: TGCAGTGCTAAAGCTAGCGGGAGGGCCTACGAGCAGTACTTC. Encoded protein: CSAKASGRAYEQYF.

The chain joins TRBV7-9 to TRBJ2-5; maybe TRBD2 (6 bases). Trimming stripped 1 base from V and 5 bases from J, with 17 bases between. The germline CDR1 and CDR2 sequences are SEHNR and FQNEAQ (reference sequence). The CDR3 is made up of 16 amino acids. The CDR3 nucleotides are TGTGCCAGCAGCTTAGACGGGTCCGGGGGAAAGGAGACCCAGTACTTC. It specifies CASSLDGSGGKETQYF.

There are a few counts of this clonotype. V gene TRBV4-3 combines with J gene TRBJ2-7, with TRBD2 identical over 7 bases. This CDR3 region has 16 residues. CDR1 LGHNA and CDR2 YSLEER come from the germline V gene. After removal of 0 bases from V and 3 bases from J, the junction contained 8 bases not matched to a gene. The CDR3: CASSQDRSSGLYEQYF. The CDR3 DNA sequence: TGCGCCAGCAGCCAAGATAGGTCTAGCGGACTCTACGAGCAGTACTTC.

Comment on this clonotype: One end of the junction does not line up with germline, which may come from a read error. J is TRBJ2-7 and V is TRBV18; D perhaps matches TRBD1 (6 bases). The CDR3 consists of 13 residues. Germline CDR1 is KGHSH and CDR2 is LQKENI. The chain's CDR3 is CTSSINREYEQYF. The CDR3 DNA is TGTACCAGCTCAATAAACAGGGAGTACGAGCAGTACTTC. The variable domain in full, completed from reference TRBV18 and TRBJ2-7, reads NAGVMQNPRHLVRRRGQEARLRCSPMKGHSHVYWYRQLPEEGLKFMVYLQKENIIDESGMPKERFSAEFPKEGPSILRIQQVVRGDSAAYFCTSSINREYEQYFGPGTRLTVT.

In this sample, this clonotype turned up a few times. The CDR3: CASSLRRTGETEAFF. CDR3 nucleotides: TGTGCCAGCAGTCTACGTAGGACAGGGGAGACTGAAGCTTTCTTT. V gene TRBV28 combines with J gene TRBJ1-1; 9 bases map to TRBD1. The CDR3 covers 15 residues. The V and J ends lost 5 bases and 5 bases, in that order; junction bases with no gene match: 9. CDR1 MDHEN and CDR2 SYDVKM come from the germline V gene.

The chain couples TRBV19 to TRBJ2-1; a weak D match, TRBD1 (6 bases). CDR3 size: 16 residues. Trimming took 5 bases from V and 4 from J, leaving 18 bases between them. Germline CDR1 and CDR2: LNHDA and SQIVND (reference sequence). The CDR3 protein is CASSDLLRDNYNEQFF. In DNA form, the CDR3 reads TGTGCCAGTAGTGACCTCCTCCGGGACAATTACAATGAGCAGTTCTTC. Full variable domain (outside the CDR3, taken from reference TRBV19 and TRBJ2-1): DGGITQSPKYLFRKEGQNVTLSCEQNLNHDAMYWYRQDPGQGLRLIYYSQIVNDFQKGDIAEGYSVSREKKESFPLTVTSAQKNPTAFYLCASSDLLRDNYNEQFFGPGTRLTVL.

J is TRBJ2-3 and V is TRBV10-3; possibly TRBD1 for D (6 bases). Deletions cut 8 bases from V and 0 bases from J, with 15 bases between. This CDR3 contains 15 residues. The germline V gene encodes CDR1 ENHRY and CDR2 SYGVKD. The CDR3, as DNA: TGTGCCATCTCGGGGCCAGGGGCTAGCACAGATACGCAGTATTTT. This sequence encodes CAISGPGASTDTQYF.

This clonotype was seen many times. The chain employs TRBV20-1 and TRBJ2-7, with 12 bases fitting TRBD1. The CDR3 extends over 14 amino acids. Germline CDR1 reads DFQATT; CDR2 reads SNEGSKA (reference sequence). V lost 5 bases to trimming and J lost 5 bases; unmatched junction nucleotides: 7. As DNA, the CDR3 is TGCAGTGCTTCATCCCGGGACAGGGGGCACGAGCAGTACTTC. This gives the protein CSASSRDRGHEQYF.

The chain joins TRBV12-3 or TRBV12-4 to TRBJ2-6; no reliable D call. Between the trimmed V and J ends, which lost 11 bases and 2 bases, there was a span of 25 bases. The CDR3 totals 18 residues. CDR3 sequence: CAFSELGRSVAGANVLTF. CDR3 sequence (DNA): TGTGCCTTCAGTGAACTCGGACGGTCGGTAGCTGGGGCCAACGTCCTGACTTTC.

This clonotype appeared many times. The DNA for the CDR3 is TGTGCCAGCAGCCAAGTCCCCGCGGGAGAATCCTACGAGCAGTACTTC. This translates into CASSQVPAGESYEQYF. The chain carries TRBV4-2 and TRBJ2-7, with 7 bases lining up with TRBD2. This CDR3 spans 16 amino acids. Germline V gene sequence: CDR1 LGHNA, CDR2 YNFKEQ. V shed 1 base, J shed 1 base, and the junction held 7 bases outside the gene matches.

This chain joins TRBV5-8 and TRBJ2-1; TRBD1 matches 8 bases. Trimming cost V 0 bases and J 7 bases; bases outside gene matches: 12. The CDR3 sequence is 17 residues long. CDR1 and CDR2 from the germline V gene are SGHTS and YDEGEE. CDR3 sequence reads: CASSLADGQGFLNEQFF. The CDR3 DNA sequence: TGTGCCAGCAGCTTGGCCGATGGACAGGGTTTCTTGAATGAGCAGTTCTTC.

This chain joins TRBV6-1 and TRBJ2-3; 7 bases align to TRBD1. Germline V lookup: CDR1 MNHNS, CDR2 SASEGT. The junction had 8 bases not matched to a gene; V was cut back by 5 bases and J by 0 bases. This CDR3 comprises 16 residues. CDR3 sequence: CASSLQMGQSTDTQYF. CDR3 DNA: TGTGCCAGCAGTCTTCAGATGGGACAGAGCACAGATACGCAGTATTTT.

This clonotype has a handful of counts. V and J are TRBV5-5 and TRBJ2-1; 10 bases fit TRBD1. V was clipped by 0 bases and J by 8 bases; unmatched bases: 14. This CDR3 contains 18 residues. The germline V gene has CDR1 SGHKS and CDR2 YYEKEE (reference sequence). CDR3 sequence (DNA): TGTGCCAGCAGCTTGGCCCAAAAGACAGGGGGCTTTAGCTATGAGCAGTTCTTC. Protein: CASSLAQKTGGFSYEQFF.

This clonotype occurred a few times. The chain joins TRBV6-1 to TRBJ2-1; TRBD1 matches at 7 bases. From germline, CDR1 is MNHNS and CDR2 SASEGT. The V gene end was trimmed by 5 bases and the J gene end by 6 bases; junction bases not matched to a gene: 7. The CDR3 length is 14 residues. The CDR3, as DNA: TGTGCCAGCAGTAAAGGGGGCAAGGGCAATGAGCAGTTCTTC. This gives the protein CASSKGGKGNEQFF.

The V and J genes are TRBV18 and TRBJ2-2; 7 nucleotides match TRBD1. This CDR3 has 15 residues. After removal of 3 bases from V and 1 base from J, the junction contained 2 bases not matched to a gene. In germline, CDR1 is KGHSH, CDR2 LQKENI. CDR3: CASSPGQKNTGELFF. The CDR3 DNA reads as TGTGCCAGCTCACCGGGACAGAAGAACACCGGGGAGCTGTTTTTT. Variable domain in full (rest from reference TRBV18 and TRBJ2-2): NAGVMQNPRHLVRRRGQEARLRCSPMKGHSHVYWYRQLPEEGLKFMVYLQKENIIDESGMPKERFSAEFPKEGPSILRIQQVVRGDSAAYFCASSPGQKNTGELFFGEGSRLTVL.

This clonotype occurred many times. Written as DNA, the CDR3 is TGTGCCAGCAGGTTTCTAGGTACAGATACGCAGTATTTT. Its protein is CASRFLGTDTQYF. The gene calls are TRBV7-8 and TRBJ2-3, with no clear D. V shed 6 bases and J shed 3 bases, with 10 bases lying between them. The CDR3 spans 13 residues. Germline CDR1 SGHVS, CDR2 FQNEAQ.

CDR3 sequence (DNA): TGTGCCAGCACGGGCGGGGGAAAATTAGAGACCCAGTACTTC. Residues: CASTGGGKLETQYF. The V and J genes are TRBV6-1 and TRBJ2-5; TRBD2 matches at 7 bases. The CDR3 has 14 amino acids. CDR1 is MNHNS and CDR2 is SASEGT in the germline V gene. With 7 bases clipped from V and 4 bases from J, the junction kept 9 bases outside the gene matches.

V usage is TRBV7-2 and J usage is TRBJ1-5, with a tentative D call TRBD1 (5 bases). V lost 3 bases and J lost 2, with 8 bases in between. CDR3 length: 14 amino acids. Per germline, CDR1 SGHTA and CDR2 FQGNSA. The CDR3 coding sequence is TGTGCCAGCAGCTTTAAAGGGGGCAATCAGCCCCAGCATTTT. It yields the protein CASSFKGGNQPQHF. The variable domain in full, with the rest retrieved from reference TRBV7-2 and TRBJ1-5, is GAGVSQSPSNKVTEKGKDVELRCDPISGHTALYWYRQSLGQGLEFLIYFQGNSAPDKSGLPSDRFSAERTGGSVSTLTIQRTQQEDSAVYLCASSFKGGNQPQHFGDGTRLSIL.

Ten or more counts support this clonotype. J is TRBJ1-4 and V is TRBV27, with a weak D call TRBD1 (5 bases). Germline CDR1 is MNHEY and CDR2 is SMNVEV (reference sequence). Trimming took 2 bases from V and 3 from J, leaving 10 bases between them. This CDR3 is built from 15 residues. CDR3 in amino acids: CASSLGQGPNEKLFF. CDR3 nucleotides: TGTGCCAGCAGTTTAGGGCAGGGCCCTAATGAAAAACTGTTTTTT.

This clonotype has only a few counts. V gene TRBV5-1 combines with J gene TRBJ2-3; perhaps D is TRBD1 or TRBD2 (6 bases each). The germline CDR1 and CDR2 sequences are SGHRS and YFSETQ. CDR3 length: 14 residues. V lost 4 bases and J lost 2, with 11 bases in between. CDR3 nucleotide sequence: TGCGCCAGCAGCCCCTGGGGGGCCACAGATACGCAGTATTTT. Translation gives CASSPWGATDTQYF. Combining the CDR3 with reference TRBV5-1 and TRBJ2-3 gives the whole variable domain KAGVTQTPRYLIKTRGQQVTLSCSPISGHRSVSWYQQTPGQGLQFLFEYFSETQRNKGNFPGRFSGRQFSNSRSEMNVSTLELGDSALYLCASSPWGATDTQYFGPGTRLTVL.

The chain employs TRBV5-1 and TRBJ1-6; D gene uncertain. V lost 0 bases, J lost 7 bases, and 14 bases lay in between. The CDR3 consists of 16 residues. In germline, CDR1 is SGHRS, CDR2 YFSETQ. CDR3: CASSLDALPFNSPLHF. The CDR3 DNA sequence: TGCGCCAGCAGCTTGGATGCCCTTCCCTTCAATTCACCCCTCCACTTT.

In its sample, this clonotype was seen a few times. This chain connects TRBV11-2 to TRBJ2-5, with 11 bases fitting TRBD2. V lost 5 bases and J lost 1; bases outside the gene matches: 6. This CDR3 has 16 residues. Per germline, CDR1 SGHAT and CDR2 FQNNGV. CDR3 DNA: TGTGCCAGCAGCCCGGTTCTAGCGGGGGGCCAAGAGACCCAGTACTTC. This translates into CASSPVLAGGQETQYF. Drawing the rest from reference TRBV11-2 and TRBJ2-5, the complete variable domain is EAGVAQSPRYKIIEKRQSVAFWCNPISGHATLYWYQQILGQGPKLLIQFQNNGVVDDSQLPKDRFSAERLKGVDSTLKIQPAKLEDSAVYLCASSPVLAGGQETQYFGPGTRLLVL.

DNA of the CDR3: TGCAGTGCCAATCCGAACCGGGCACCTATGGAAGCTTTCTTT. It yields the protein CSANPNRAPMEAFF. The chain has TRBV20-1 and TRBJ1-1; D uncertain. CDR1 and CDR2 from the germline V gene are DFQATT and SNEGSKA (reference sequence). The CDR3 contains 14 residues. The V end was cut by 6 bases, the J end by 8 bases, with 22 bases between.

This clonotype came up many times. The V gene is TRBV28, the J gene TRBJ1-6, with D tentatively TRBD1 (5 bases). Germline V gene sequence: CDR1 MDHEN, CDR2 SYDVKM. The ends were cut back, 6 bases at V and 7 bases at J, with 22 bases in the middle. The CDR3 length is 17 residues. CDR3 residues: CASRVIYGGVSNSPLHF. The CDR3 nucleotides are TGTGCCAGCAGAGTGATCTATGGGGGGGTTTCCAATTCACCCCTCCACTTT.

V and J are TRBV12-3 or TRBV12-4 and TRBJ1-4; 7 nucleotides line up with TRBD1. The V and J ends lost 6 bases and 2 bases, in that order; junction bases with no gene match: 3. The CDR3 runs 14 residues. The CDR3 loop is CASSPGQTNEKLFF. The CDR3 nucleotides read TGTGCCAGCAGCCCGGGACAGACTAATGAAAAACTGTTTTTT.

This clonotype was seen more than once but under ten times. The CDR3 loop is CASSLEGFNYGYTF. For the CDR3, the DNA is TGTGCCAGCAGCTTGGAGGGATTTAACTATGGCTACACCTTC. The rearrangement links TRBV5-6 to TRBJ1-2; no definite D call. Between the trimmed V and J ends, which lost 0 bases and 1 base, there was a span of 7 bases. Germline V lookup: CDR1 SGHDT, CDR2 YYEEEE. The CDR3 runs to 14 residues.

This clonotype was counted at least ten times. This sequence joins TRBV28 and TRBJ2-3; D call uncertain. CDR1 is MDHEN, CDR2 SYDVKM, per germline. CDR3 length: 15 amino acids. V lost 1 base to trimming and J lost 2 bases, with 10 bases between them. CDR3 loop: CASSLFISPTDTQYF. The CDR3 DNA is TGTGCCAGCAGTTTATTTATTAGTCCCACAGATACGCAGTATTTT.

This clonotype showed up just a few times. The rearrangement links TRBV2 to TRBJ2-7, with a possible D match to TRBD1 (5 bases). The CDR3 is made up of 13 amino acids. V gave up 2 bases and J gave up 5 bases, with 10 bases separating them. CDR1 and CDR2 (germline): SNHLY, FYNNEI. The CDR3 spells CASSEQGINEQYF. The CDR3 coding sequence is TGTGCCAGCAGTGAACAGGGTATCAACGAGCAGTACTTC.

This clonotype was observed a handful of times. This chain joins TRBV4-2 and TRBJ2-1; TRBD2 matches at 8 bases. Germline lookup yields CDR1 LGHNA and CDR2 YNFKEQ. The ends lost 5 bases at V and 4 bases at J; junction bases unmatched: 7. The CDR3 spans 15 residues. The CDR3 is CASSVSGRGYNEQFF. CDR3 nucleotides: TGTGCCAGCAGCGTCAGCGGGAGAGGGTACAATGAGCAGTTCTTC.